The clone carrying this TCR beta chain was seen repeatedly, ten times or more. The antigen is undetermined. The CDR3 length is 19 residues. Germline CDR1 MDHEN, CDR2 SYDVKM. V was pared by 1 base and J by 5 bases, with 16 bases of the junction left unmatched. TCRdb called the RT-PCR reads again in MiXCR, with one record for every CDR3 protein. The repertoire holds about 780,000 distinct CDR3 sequences, with under 20% as singletons. These data originate in a study of response to subunit inactivated influenza vaccine. General observations from the study: Each seasonal influenza vaccination recruits few new T cells, the authors suggested.

This chain uses TRBV28 with TRBJ2-3; 9 bases fit TRBD2. The sequence was collected from a man aged 45 to 65 who received an inactivated influenza vaccine. Sequencing used PBMCs from blood, obtained about 5 days after vaccination. The CDR3 reads CASSLSSYLRREGQDTQYF. In nucleotides, the CDR3 is TGTGCCAGCAGTTTATCGTCTTATCTGCGGCGGGAGGGCCAAGATACGCAGTATTTT.